One and the same sample provided the 9 T cell receptor beta chains below, sequenced in a study of blood T cells in healthy people across ages. A second roughly 7 to 12 cycle PCR used barcoded and J-beta primers. A single record per CDR3 protein comes from TCRdb applying MiXCR to the 5' RACE reads. The sample lists more than 900,000 distinct CDR3 sequences; about 27% were seen once. The same data also contributed to another study, on T cells of mothers and their children.

The source material was blood. The receptors were gathered from a woman aged 40-49 years in good health.

The chain has TRBV5-1 and TRBJ2-5; 10 bases align to TRBD2. The DNA matches TRBJ2-7 better at its end, which makes the J call doubtful. Per germline, CDR1 SGHRS and CDR2 YFSETQ. The CDR3 loop spans 14 amino acids. The CDR3 reads CASSLSASGGEQYF. The CDR3 DNA sequence: TGCGCCAGCAGCTTGTCGGCTAGCGGGGGCGAGCAGTACTTC.

This clonotype occurred many times. The chain uses TRBV5-1 and TRBJ1-2, with D uncertain. V lost 1 base to trimming and J lost 4 bases, with 11 bases between them. Germline V lookup: CDR1 SGHRS, CDR2 YFSETQ. This CDR3 has 14 residues. CDR3 nucleotides: TGCGCCAGCAGCTTGCAAGGAGCGGGCTATGGCTACACCTTC. Translated: CASSLQGAGYGYTF.

The chain recombines TRBV20-1 with TRBJ2-5; maybe TRBD2 (5 bases). This CDR3 has 16 amino acids. Germline CDR1 DFQATT, CDR2 SNEGSKA (reference sequence). The ends were cut back, 1 base at V and 11 bases at J, with 26 bases in the middle. CDR3 amino acids: CSARAGSASRVNEQYF. In DNA form, the CDR3 reads TGCAGTGCTAGAGCCGGGTCCGCCTCGAGGGTTAATGAGCAGTACTTC.

The V and J genes are TRBV28 and TRBJ2-1, with D unresolved. Germline V gene lookup returns CDR1 MDHEN and CDR2 SYDVKM. The CDR3 extends over 12 amino acids. V was shortened by 5 bases and J by 8 bases, with 10 bases between the two germline ends. CDR3 DNA: TGTGCCAGCAGTATTAAGTGGGATGAGCAGTTCTTC. It is translated as CASSIKWDEQFF.

This clonotype was counted a few times. The J gene is TRBJ2-5, the V gene TRBV6-5; perhaps TRBD2 as D (8 bases). The V and J ends lost 1 base and 5 bases respectively, with 23 bases between them. This CDR3 contains 18 residues. Germline V gene lookup returns CDR1 MNHEY and CDR2 SVGAGI. The CDR3 coding sequence is TGTGCCAGCAGTTACTTTCCAGGGGGACTCCAGCGGGAGGAGACCCAGTACTTC. Amino acid sequence: CASSYFPGGLQREETQYF.

The gene calls are TRBV6-5 and TRBJ2-1; 13 nucleotides match TRBD2. Germline loops: CDR1 MNHEY, CDR2 SVGAGI. CDR3 size: 18 residues. The trim removed 4 bases at V and 1 base at J, leaving 7 bases unmatched. The CDR3 sequence: CASSSTPGLAGSYNEQFF. DNA for the CDR3: TGTGCCAGCAGTTCGACCCCGGGACTAGCGGGGTCCTACAATGAGCAGTTCTTC.

This clonotype was seen a few times. This chain joins TRBV7-8 and TRBJ1-2; 8 bases agree with TRBD1. V lost 0 bases to trimming and J lost 4 bases; unmatched junction nucleotides: 10. Looked up from germline, CDR1 is SGHVS and CDR2 is FQNEAQ. The CDR3 has 17 amino acids. CDR3 amino acids: CASSLAGQGALVYGYTF. CDR3 DNA sequence: TGTGCCAGCAGCTTAGCGGGGCAGGGGGCTTTGGTCTATGGCTACACCTTC.

The gene calls are TRBV20-1 and TRBJ1-1; D unresolved. Trimming stripped 1 base from V and 3 bases from J, with 15 bases between. The CDR3 covers 15 residues. CDR1 is DFQATT and CDR2 is SNEGSKA in the germline V gene (reference sequence). The CDR3 spells CSARVTPDGHTEAFF. In DNA, the CDR3 is TGCAGTGCTAGAGTGACACCCGATGGGCACACTGAAGCTTTCTTT.

This chain uses TRBV6-1 with TRBJ1-1; the D is unclear. The CDR3 has 13 residues. Germline CDR1 is MNHNS and CDR2 is SASEGT. The ends were cut back, 5 bases at V and 1 base at J, with 8 bases in the middle. CDR3 bases: TGTGCCAGCAGTAAAGGCGGGAACACTGAAGCTTTCTTT. Its protein is CASSKGGNTEAFF.